The sequence of this T cell receptor beta chain was determined in a study of CD8+ T cells in alopecia areata. Documented treatment: oral pan-JAK inhibitor, 5-10 mg twice daily. Alopecia areata patients had lesional scalp punch biopsies and peripheral blood taken from them. Worth noting for this clone: The antigen remains unidentified.

Sequencing templates came from extracted RNA that was reverse transcribed into cDNA. Clones were sequenced by immunoSEQ multiplex PCR, and TCRdb holds only the in-frame ones, with some missing. Of around 190,000 clones listed, roughly 60% are singletons. Whole-study results and caveats: With patients, TCR sharing proved less clear than in mice, a difference possibly related to HLA. Lesional scalp exceeded normal scalp in clonality, especially in alopecia totalis/universalis.

CDR1 is GTSNPN, CDR2 SVGIG, per germline (reference sequence). There are 14 residues in the CDR3. Trimming removed 1 base from V and 1 base from J, with 8 bases in between. The chain combines TRBV30 with TRBJ1-5, with D tentatively TRBD1 (6 bases). The clonotype comes from a human donor with alopecia areata. The sequencing used CD4+ T cells sorted from blood, collected at week 24, from a patient treated with tofacitinib. The CDR3 region is CAWSAGVSNQPQHF. The CDR3 region has the DNA TGTGCCTGGAGTGCAGGGGTGAGCAATCAGCCCCAGCATTTT. Looking up the rest from reference TRBV30 and TRBJ1-5 gives the full variable domain: SQTIHQWPATLVQPVGSPLSLECTVEGTSNPNLYWYRQAAGRGLQLLFYSVGIGQISSEVPQNLSASRPQDRQFILSSKKLLLSDSGFYLCAWSAGVSNQPQHFGDGTRLSIL.